This TCR beta chain appears in the sequencing data of a study of cytomegalovirus exposure and HLA in healthy donors (dated by TCRdb to the late 2010s). Background for the entire study: An earlier analysis of several hundred of the donors reported 276 Gb of sequence data and 95 million to 120 million unique TCR beta sequences obtained from about 180 million T cells. An early release covering over 500 HLA-typed donors comprised about 290 gigabases of sequencing data and approximately 80 million unique TCR sequences. Of the roughly 400 genotyped donors, less than 85% were placed in the genetic ancestry cluster associated with self-reported Caucasian donors. The study aimed to test whether signatures of past pathogen exposure could be identified by cataloging public T cell receptors. The study profiled the T cell repertoires of 500 to 800 subjects by immunosequencing and related them to cytomegalovirus serostatus. Besides the first cohort of approximately 710 subjects, a separate validation cohort made up of roughly 120 different subjects was used. To predict cytomegalovirus infection status, the study brought together high-throughput TCR immunosequencing, statistical association of individual TCRs with disease status, and machine learning. To study patterns of TCR occurrence, a later analysis re-analyzed previously published TCR beta repertoires from 666 donors and added high-resolution HLA genotyping. Rather than drawing on any new phenotypic data, the later analysis identified candidate immune exposures from TCR beta sequences and the way those sequences occurred across donors. To decide whether each TCR beta V gene segment behaved as functional or pseudogenic, an earlier analysis of some 600 of the donors relied on high-throughput TCR beta sequencing. Alongside the repertoire data, information on donor age, sex, ethnicity and CMV serostatus was compiled. A later genetic analysis used genome-wide SNP genotypes for about 60% of the roughly 700 donors, treating that subset as a discovery cohort. Every discovery cohort repertoire had been produced on one sequencing platform. HLA typing included class I and class II loci at four-digit resolution. The number of typed donors differed by locus: about 620-640 for A, B, C, DRB1 and DQB1; roughly 510 for DQA1; fewer than 610 for DPA1; and around 450 for DPB1. Because of strong linkage in the cohort, roughly five DR-DQ haplotypes were treated as single units for association and clustering. Among over 350 genotyped donors of the cohort, an average of about 240,000 unique TCR beta nucleotide sequences were sequenced per donor, about a sixth of them non-productive.

In total, about 650 healthy bone marrow donors made up the cohort. All cohort members were sampled while nominally healthy, although unrecorded immune exposures were likely present. The donor was CMV seronegative and was included in the group of approximately 350 seronegative cohort members. Every donor gave a peripheral blood sample, and the peripheral blood mononuclear cells from that sample were used for TCR beta sequencing. The Qiagen DNeasy Blood Extraction Kit was used to extract genomic DNA from the blood cell samples. Libraries were built with the immunoSEQ multiplex PCR assay. The multiplex PCR relied on a mix of 60 forward primers for TCR Vbeta segments and 13 reverse primers for TCR Jbeta segments. The CDR3 region of rearranged TCR beta genes was amplified from genomic DNA by a multiplex PCR assay. Amplified TCR beta libraries were sequenced as 87-base-pair reads on the Illumina HiSeq System. Per the source publication's procedure: A later analysis counted 75 million to 100 million unique TCR beta chains across the 550 to 750 repertoires, and some 11 million of these chains were shared by at least two donors. Raw reads were error-corrected and collapsed into unique sequences by a nearest-neighbor algorithm in which closely related sequences were merged to remove PCR and sequencing errors. CDR3 sequences were aligned to IMGT reference sequences to assign V, D and J gene segments. For a sequence to be retained, at least a six-nucleotide match to both a V gene segment and a J gene segment was required. Rearrangements were classified as productive when the CDR3 lacked stop codons and remained in frame with V and J, and all other rearrangements were classified as non-productive. CDR3 was defined according to IMGT convention as the region running from the second conserved V-encoded cysteine to the conserved J-encoded phenylalanine. The earlier analysis of a few hundred of the donors excluded any sequence lacking an unambiguous match to a single V gene segment. In an earlier analysis of 587 of the donors, V segments were called functional above 56.7% productive rearrangements and were called segregating when the between-donor standard deviation exceeded 5%. A statistical classification framework was developed to diagnose cytomegalovirus status using the catalog of TCR beta chain sequences. A later analysis assigned V and J genes by comparing TCR nucleotide sequences with IMGT/GENE-DB human TR gene sequences. Using the TCRdist pipeline, a later analysis assigned CDR3 sequences along with most-parsimonious VDJ recombination scenarios. In a later analysis, every TCR beta chain was defined by the combination of its CDR3 amino acid sequence and its V-gene family, and reads without a unique V-gene family were dropped. In a later analysis, 550 to 650 highly shared, low-generation-probability nucleotide sequences were removed to address suspected cross-contamination and a sequencing artifact. For each public chain, a later analysis derived a clonal expansion index from normalized ranks of inferred template counts within each repertoire. A later analysis computed generation probabilities with a VDJ recombination model fitted to out-of-frame rearrangements, and checked the results against IGoR. A later analysis scored TCR-TCR, TCR-HLA and TCR-CMV co-occurrence with hypergeometric tests, applying a repertoire-size bias correction to TCR pairs. A later analysis estimated false discovery rates by permuting HLA or CMV assignments 20 times. In a later analysis, co-occurring TCRs were grouped using DBSCAN, and TCRdist sequence similarity was added for clustering within HLA-allele-positive subsets. Repertoires with fewer than 30,000 or more than 120,000 public chains, plus five repertoires with anomalous nucleotide sharing, were excluded from co-occurrence clustering. TCRdb carries this immuneACCESS record with in-frame sequences only. Its versions omit some clonotypes, under half of them owing to an unresolved V gene in the studies checked, with the rest unexplained. The DNA was the basis for D and trimming; V, J and clone size are from that table. The sample includes more than 85,000 clones, with 75% to 85% observed a single time. Approximately 2.2% of the sample is taken by the ten largest.

The germline V gene specifies SGHRS as CDR1 and YFSETQ as CDR2. Inclusive of the bounding cysteine and phenylalanine, the CDR3 is 12 residues long. The CDR3 DNA has 36 bases and is translated from base 1. Relative to germline, V is 4 bases shorter and J is 3 bases shorter, with 6 bases between their ends. A note on this clone: Its antigen specificity is not known. Base qualities are not at hand, and no much larger clone is one base apart.

Summary of the overall study and its limitations: A later genetic analysis associated a missense DCLRE1C variant with V-gene and J-gene trimming of TCR beta chains, and an independent cohort replicated the association. A later analysis found that HLA-associated TCR beta chains were more clonally expanded and had lower generation probabilities than equally common non-associated chains. The only immune exposure information available for the cohort was CMV serostatus. Several of the top co-occurrence clusters appeared to be linked to parvovirus B19, influenza, CMV and Epstein-Barr virus, according to a later analysis. While some public TCRs were present in many individuals, most TCR sequences turned up only very rarely across donors. Presence/absence analyses assumed roughly uniform sequencing depth across donors, an assumption that may not hold. Linkage disequilibrium might explain the correlated functional status among segregating V segments, but an unknown experimental factor could not be ruled out. In a later analysis, most CMV-associated TCR beta chains were found to appear HLA-restricted, with HLA associations seemingly driven largely by CMV exposure. Cytomegalovirus status was reported to be diagnosed by the classifier with high specificity and sensitivity in both the original and validation cohorts. When HLA alleles, especially DR and DQ, strongly co-occurred, TCR associations were difficult to assign to individual alleles. In the study, 150 to 200 TCR beta chains were listed as associated with cytomegalovirus. The earlier analysis of approximately 590 of the donors excluded some 15 rarely observed V segments, including chromosome 9 orphons, because counts were too low. According to a later analysis, TCR association rates differed among HLA loci, with DRB1 alleles showing the most associated TCRs and HLA-C alleles showing the fewest. According to the authors, the approach could potentially be generalized to other disease states and immunological phenotypes. A later genetic analysis reported fewer N-insertions in productive TCRs among donors in an Asian-associated ancestry cluster than the roughly 700-donor mean. This cohort had only TCR beta chains sequenced, and the lack of alpha or paired-chain data limited which features could be detected. Broadly in line with IMGT annotations, most TCR beta V segments showed up in productive rearrangements about 90% or about 30% of the time in an earlier analysis of about 500 of the donors. Some IMGT-functional V segments, including TRBV6-2 and TRBV6-3, could not be distinguished by the 87-base-pair reads and were therefore excluded. In a later analysis, more than 15,000 TCR beta sequences were associated with specific HLA alleles at a false discovery rate of 0.05. In vitro tests confirmed that a few of the cytomegalovirus-associated TCR beta chains recognize cytomegalovirus antigens. Because HLA typing was unavailable for some donors at each locus, only the typed subset was used in association tests. A group of highly shared sequence variants was considered likely to be a technical artifact of the sequencing pipeline. A further reported finding was that TCR beta sequences accurately predicted the HLA-A and HLA-B alleles for most subjects in the first cohort.

The sample consisted of PBMCs. This TCR was recovered from a man aged 25 to 45 in good health and CMV-seronegative. The rearrangement combines TRBV5-1 with TRBJ2-3; the D gene cannot be named for sure. The CDR3 protein is CASSPTTDTQYF. The DNA reads TGCGCCAGCAGCCCTACGACAGATACGCAGTATTTT.